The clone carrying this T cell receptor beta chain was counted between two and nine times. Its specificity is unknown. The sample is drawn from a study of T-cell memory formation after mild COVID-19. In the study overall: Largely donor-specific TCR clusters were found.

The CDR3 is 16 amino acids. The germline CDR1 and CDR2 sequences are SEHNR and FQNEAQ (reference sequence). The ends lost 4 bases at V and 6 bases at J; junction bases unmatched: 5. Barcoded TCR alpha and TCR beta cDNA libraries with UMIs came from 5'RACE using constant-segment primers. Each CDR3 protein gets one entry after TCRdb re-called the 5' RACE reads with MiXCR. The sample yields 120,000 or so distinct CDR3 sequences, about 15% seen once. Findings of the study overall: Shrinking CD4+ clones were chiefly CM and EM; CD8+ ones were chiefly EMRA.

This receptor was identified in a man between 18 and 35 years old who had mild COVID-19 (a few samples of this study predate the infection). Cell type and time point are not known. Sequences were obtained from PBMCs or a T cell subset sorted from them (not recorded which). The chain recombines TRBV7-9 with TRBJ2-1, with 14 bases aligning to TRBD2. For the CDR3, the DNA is TGTGCCAGCAGCTCGAGGGGGACTAGCGGGGGCAATGAGCAGTTCTTC. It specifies CASSSRGTSGGNEQFF. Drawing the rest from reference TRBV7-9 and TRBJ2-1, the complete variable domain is DTGVSQNPRHKITKRGQNVTFRCDPISEHNRLYWYRQTLGQGPEFLTYFQNEAQLEKSRLLSDRFSAERPKGSFSTLEIQRTEQGDSAMYLCASSSRGTSGGNEQFFGPGTRLTVL.